This entry describes one TCR beta chain. The sample comes from a study of T-cell reconstitution after alpha-beta-depleted transplantation in children. With 5 bases clipped from V and 1 base from J, the junction kept 7 bases outside the gene matches. The CDR3 runs to 15 residues. Germline V gives CDR1 MGHDK, CDR2 SYGVNS. TCRbeta library preparation incorporated unique molecular identifiers. TCRdb called the PCR reads again in MiXCR, with one record for every CDR3 protein. The data contain about 350,000 distinct CDR3 sequences, roughly 15% of them singletons. The chain joins TRBV25-1 to TRBJ2-5; 7 bases are a match to TRBD2. Sequences were derived from PBMCs, sampled from the stem cell graft. This sequence originates from a human donor who donated a stem cell graft to a child with Fanconi anemia. The CDR3 loop is CASSPLGGIQETQYF. The CDR3 DNA reads as TGTGCCAGCAGTCCCCTGGGGGGGATCCAAGAGACCCAGTACTTC.